A single sample is the source of the 20 T cell receptor beta chains below, sequenced in a study of blood T cells in healthy people across ages. A J-beta primer mix and a sample-barcoded 5' primer were used in a second PCR of about 7 to 12 cycles. TCRdb itself ran the 5' RACE reads through MiXCR, one entry per CDR3 protein. The repertoire holds approximately 1,100,000 distinct CDR3 sequences, with more than 40% as singletons. Sequencing was performed on blood. Receptors originate from a woman aged 60-70 years in good health.

In its sample, this clonotype was seen many times. The rearrangement links TRBV28 to TRBJ2-1, with D possibly being TRBD1 or TRBD2 (5 bases each). The CDR3 is 12 amino acids. Per germline, CDR1 MDHEN and CDR2 SYDVKM. V lost 6 bases, J lost 10 bases, and 13 bases lay in between. In nucleotides, the CDR3 is TGTGCCAGCAGGGGCCCAGGGACGGAGCAGTTCTTC. It codes for CASRGPGTEQFF.

The rearrangement links TRBV6-2 or TRBV6-3 to TRBJ1-1; D gene unclear. CDR1 and CDR2 from the germline V gene are MNHEY and SVGEGT. The CDR3 is 14 amino acids. V dropped 6 bases and J dropped 4 bases, with 15 bases sitting between them. The CDR3 DNA reads as TGTGCCAGCAGGACCCTGAGGGCGCGCACTGAAGCTTTCTTT. Translated: CASRTLRARTEAFF.

This clonotype was detected a few times. The chain couples TRBV3-1 to TRBJ2-7, with a tentative D call TRBD2 (5 bases). Trimming left V 1 base short and J 1 base short, with 14 bases between. CDR3 length equals 16 residues. Germline-derived CDR1 and CDR2 are LGHDT and YNNKEL (reference sequence). CDR3 bases: TGTGCCAGCAGCCAAGTAGTGGACTGGATGTCCTACGAGCAGTACTTC. This translates into CASSQVVDWMSYEQYF.

CDR3 bases: TGCAGTGCTGAACCCTGGGCGGGCGCCAAAAACATTCAGTACTTC. Translation gives CSAEPWAGAKNIQYF. V gene TRBV20-1 combines with J gene TRBJ2-4; TRBD2 might be the D (5 bases). The CDR3 is 15 amino acids. The V gene lost 5 bases and the J gene lost 1 base, with 15 bases spanning the gap. The germline gives CDR1 DFQATT, CDR2 SNEGSKA (reference sequence).

The chain joins TRBV28 to TRBJ2-7, with 9 bases lining up with TRBD1. Germline-derived CDR1 and CDR2 are MDHEN and SYDVKM. The CDR3 runs 15 residues. Trimming cost V 8 bases and J 4 bases; bases outside gene matches: 12. The CDR3 DNA is TGTGCCAGCCTCGAACCGGGACAGGGTTCTTACGAGCAGTACTTC. As protein: CASLEPGQGSYEQYF.

Notes on this clonotype: The junction departs from the called germline gene at one end, perhaps through a read error. The rearrangement uses TRBV20-1 and TRBJ2-1, with TRBD2 matching 11 bases. The CDR3 totals 14 residues. Germline assignment: CDR1 DFQATT and CDR2 SNEGSKA (reference sequence). The CDR3: CSERGLAVYNERFF. The CDR3 nucleotides are TGCAGTGAGAGGGGACTAGCGGTTTACAATGAGCGGTTCTTC.

V is TRBV9 and J is TRBJ1-2, with TRBD1 as a possible D gene (6 bases). The CDR3 has 17 residues. V was clipped by 1 base and J by 2 bases, with 18 bases between them. Germline CDR1 reads SGDLS; CDR2 reads YYNGEE. The CDR3 coding sequence is TGTGCCAGCAGCGTACTGGGAAGGGGGACTTCAAACTATGGCTACACCTTC. It specifies CASSVLGRGTSNYGYTF. Filled out from reference TRBV9 and TRBJ1-2, the complete variable domain reads DSGVTQTPKHLITATGQRVTLRCSPRSGDLSVYWYQQSLDQGLQFLIQYYNGEERAKGNILERFSAQQFPDLHSELNLSSLELGDSALYFCASSVLGRGTSNYGYTFGSGTRLTVV.

The chain combines TRBV29-1 with TRBJ2-2; 7 nucleotides agree with TRBD1. Germline values: CDR1 SQVTM, CDR2 ANQGSEA. This CDR3 is built from 14 residues. Trimming at V came to 5 bases and at J to 3 bases, leaving 6 bases not matched to a gene. The CDR3 spells CSVSGTEYTGELFF. CDR3 sequence (DNA): TGCAGCGTTTCCGGGACAGAGTACACCGGGGAGCTGTTTTTT.

The genes are TRBV6-1 and TRBJ1-1, with 8 bases identical to TRBD1. With V trimmed by 2 bases and J by 0 bases, 2 bases remained unmatched. CDR1 and CDR2 from the germline V gene are MNHNS and SASEGT. This CDR3 is built from 15 residues. The CDR3 loop is CASSERTGMNTEAFF. Here the CDR3 DNA reads TGTGCCAGCAGTGAACGGACAGGGATGAACACTGAAGCTTTCTTT.

The chain couples TRBV15 to TRBJ2-3; the D is unclear. CDR1 is LNHNV and CDR2 is YYDKDF in the germline V gene (reference sequence). The CDR3 has 12 amino acids. Trimming removed 1 base from V and 6 bases from J, with 5 bases in between. Written as DNA, the CDR3 is TGTGCCACCAGCAGAGTGGGGGATACGCAGTATTTT. It is translated as CATSRVGDTQYF. The variable domain in full, completed from reference TRBV15 and TRBJ2-3, reads DAMVIQNPRYQVTQFGKPVTLSCSQTLNHNVMYWYQQKSSQAPKLLFHYYDKDFNNEADTPDNFQSRRPNTSFCFLDIRSPGLGDTAMYLCATSRVGDTQYFGPGTRLTVL.

This chain's CDR3 is CASSVASSGLNTGELFF. CDR3 sequence (DNA): TGTGCCAGCAGCGTAGCTTCTAGCGGCCTAAACACCGGGGAGCTGTTTTTT. This chain uses TRBV9 with TRBJ2-2; 7 bases fit TRBD2. With 0 bases clipped from V and 2 bases from J, the junction kept 7 bases outside the gene matches. CDR3 length equals 17 residues. The germline gives CDR1 SGDLS, CDR2 YYNGEE.

This clonotype was seen a few times. This chain joins TRBV7-7 and TRBJ1-5; possible D gene TRBD1, 6 bases. Germline V lookup: CDR1 SSHAT, CDR2 FNYEAQ (reference sequence). The V gene lost 4 bases and the J gene lost 0 bases, with 22 bases spanning the gap. The CDR3 has 19 residues. The CDR3 is CASSSVSAQGTYSNQPQHF. The CDR3 coding sequence is TGTGCCAGCAGCTCCGTATCCGCACAGGGAACCTATAGCAATCAGCCCCAGCATTTT.

The chain uses TRBV5-1 and TRBJ2-1, with D perhaps matching TRBD2 (5 bases). CDR1 is SGHRS and CDR2 is YFSETQ in the germline V gene. The CDR3 consists of 14 residues. With 4 bases removed from V and 9 bases from J, the gap between germline ends came to 17 bases. The CDR3 nucleotides are TGCGCCAGCAGCCCGGGCGGTCCAAGCGGTGAGCAGTTCTTC. It yields the protein CASSPGGPSGEQFF.

This clonotype was counted a few times. The chain uses TRBV7-2 and TRBJ2-7; D is possibly TRBD1 (5 bases). CDR1 is SGHTA, CDR2 FQGNSA, per germline. The CDR3 sequence is 15 residues long. V lost 1 base, J lost 7 bases, and 17 bases lay in between. Written as DNA, the CDR3 is TGTGCCAGCAGCTTAGGGTCAGGGTTCTCGAGTGAGCAGTACTTC. It yields the protein CASSLGSGFSSEQYF.

CDR3 sequence (DNA): TGTGCCAGCAGCTTAACCGGGACAAAGGAGACCCAGTACTTC. Residues: CASSLTGTKETQYF. V is TRBV7-3 and J is TRBJ2-5, with D perhaps matching TRBD1 (6 bases). The CDR3 has 14 residues. Per germline, CDR1 SGHTA and CDR2 FQGTGA. Trimming took 0 bases from V and 5 from J, leaving 10 bases between them.

V usage is TRBV28 and J usage is TRBJ2-4, with TRBD2 matching over 7 bases. The J call is in doubt because the DNA end fits TRBJ2-7 better. Germline V gene lookup returns CDR1 MDHEN and CDR2 SYDVKM. The length of the CDR3 is 15 residues. The chain's CDR3 is CASSLDHGGLSEQYF. The CDR3 nucleotides are TGTGCCAGCAGTTTAGATCACGGGGGGTTGTCCGAGCAGTACTTC.

This clonotype was seen a handful of times. The CDR3 region has the DNA TGTGCCAGCAGTTTAGACGGACGGGGACAGCCCCAGCATTTT. This codes for CASSLDGRGQPQHF. V usage is TRBV27 and J usage is TRBJ1-5, with D unresolved. Per germline, CDR1 MNHEY and CDR2 SMNVEV (reference sequence). Trimming removed 2 bases at V and 7 bases at J, with 12 bases between. This CDR3 spans 14 amino acids.

The chain carries TRBV12-3 or TRBV12-4 and TRBJ2-7; D may be TRBD2 (5 bases). V was cut by 6 bases and J by 4 bases, with 19 bases left in between. The CDR3 runs to 15 residues. As DNA, the CDR3 is TGTGCCAGCAGCTCCCAGCGACTACTACAATACGAGCAGTACTTC. It is translated as CASSSQRLLQYEQYF.

This chain joins TRBV7-2 and TRBJ2-1; 7 nucleotides match TRBD1. The CDR3 consists of 15 residues. V lost 5 bases, J lost 2 bases, and 6 bases stayed unmatched. CDR1 and CDR2 (germline): SGHTA, FQGNSA. The CDR3 region has the DNA TGTGCCAGCAGCCACCGCCAGGGGGCCTACAATGAGCAGTTCTTC. Translation gives CASSHRQGAYNEQFF.

The rearrangement links TRBV10-3 to TRBJ2-1, with D uncertain. V dropped 11 bases and J dropped 0 bases, with 11 bases sitting between them. This CDR3 spans 13 amino acids. Germline values: CDR1 ENHRY, CDR2 SYGVKD. DNA of the CDR3: TGTGCCGCAGGAAGGGCCTCCTACAATGAGCAGTTCTTC. It codes for CAAGRASYNEQFF.